This T cell receptor beta chain was captured by sequencing in a study of cytomegalovirus exposure and HLA in healthy donors. Study findings and constraints: Indistinguishability led to the exclusion of some V segments, TRBV6-2 and TRBV6-3 included.

To note about this clone: Its antigen is currently unknown.

The germline V gene has CDR1 MNHEY and CDR2 SVGAGI. J was trimmed by 7 bases and V by 4 bases; bases with no gene match: 7. The CDR3 sequence is 16 residues long. Everyone who donated was a healthy bone marrow donor. Amplification used 60 Vbeta primers and 13 Jbeta primers. Only in-frame clones appear in the TCRdb table, and some are missing; sequencing was by immunoSEQ multiplex PCR. This table has around 140,000 clones, around 78% appearing once. This rearrangement joins TRBV6-5 to TRBJ2-1; 13 bases line up with TRBD2. The source material was PBMCs. The clonotype comes from a woman aged 18-30 years in good health and CMV-seropositive. The CDR3, as DNA: TGTGCCAGCAGTTCGTGGACTAGCGGGGGAGGGAATGAGCAGTTCTTC. It specifies CASSSWTSGGGNEQFF.